This T cell receptor (beta chain) was profiled in a study of a mutant IDH1 vaccine in newly diagnosed glioma. Overall study: Treated patients, roughly 62% male and roughly 40% female, averaged roughly 43 years of age. Study findings and constraints: There seemed to be no relation between pseudoprogression and changes in top peripheral T cell clonotypes.

This CDR3 comprises 11 residues. The V gene's germline CDR1 is MNHEY and CDR2 SVGAGI. V lost 11 bases, J lost 5 bases, and 6 bases stayed unmatched. The repertoire was sequenced with immunoSEQ multiplex PCR; TCRdb's copy has only in-frame clones and lacks some. The table lists about 38,000 clones, roughly 78% of them singletons, with approximately 9% in the top ten. Time point in this sample: baseline, week 1 (first vaccination visit). The treatment here: pre-vaccination baseline after standard-of-care therapy. There were new WHO grade 3 or 4 astrocytomas in the donors, and these were IDH1-mutant and ATRX-lost. Concerning this clone: The antigen remains unidentified.

The sequences come from PBMCs, collected from a glioma patient treated with radiotherapy, temozolomide or both. The chain joins TRBV6-5 to TRBJ2-7; 7 bases are shared with TRBD2. The sequence came from a man aged 35-49 years with glioma. Some clones in this sample may be carry-over from other donors' samples. The CDR3: CAVRGTNEQYF. CDR3 coding DNA: TGTGCCGTCCGGGGGACTAACGAGCAGTACTTC.